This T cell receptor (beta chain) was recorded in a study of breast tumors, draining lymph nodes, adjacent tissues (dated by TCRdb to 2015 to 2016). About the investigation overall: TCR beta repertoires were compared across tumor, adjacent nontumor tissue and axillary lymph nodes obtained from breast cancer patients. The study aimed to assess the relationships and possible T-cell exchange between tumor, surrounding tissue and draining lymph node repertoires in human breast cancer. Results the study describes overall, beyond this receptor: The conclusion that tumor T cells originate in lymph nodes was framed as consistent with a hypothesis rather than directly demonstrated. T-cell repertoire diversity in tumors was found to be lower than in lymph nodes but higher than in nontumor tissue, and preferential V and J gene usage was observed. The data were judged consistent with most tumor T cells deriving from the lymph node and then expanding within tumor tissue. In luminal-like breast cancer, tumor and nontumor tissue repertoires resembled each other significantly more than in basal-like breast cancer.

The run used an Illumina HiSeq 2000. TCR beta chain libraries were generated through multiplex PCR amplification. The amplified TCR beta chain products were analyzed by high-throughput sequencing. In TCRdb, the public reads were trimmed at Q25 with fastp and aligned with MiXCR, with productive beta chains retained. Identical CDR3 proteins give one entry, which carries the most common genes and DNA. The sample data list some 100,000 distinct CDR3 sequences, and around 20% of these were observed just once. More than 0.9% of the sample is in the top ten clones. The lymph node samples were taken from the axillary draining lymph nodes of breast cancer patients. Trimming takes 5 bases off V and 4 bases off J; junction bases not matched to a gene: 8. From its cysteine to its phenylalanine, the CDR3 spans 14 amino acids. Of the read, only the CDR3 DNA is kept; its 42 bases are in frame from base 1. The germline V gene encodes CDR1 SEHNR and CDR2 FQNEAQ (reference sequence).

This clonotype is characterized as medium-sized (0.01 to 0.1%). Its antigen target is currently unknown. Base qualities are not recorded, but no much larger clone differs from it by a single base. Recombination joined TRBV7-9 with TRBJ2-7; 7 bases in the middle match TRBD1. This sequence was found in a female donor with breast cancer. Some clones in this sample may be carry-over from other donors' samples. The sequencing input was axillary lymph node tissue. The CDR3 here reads CASSPPGQPYEQYF. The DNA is TGTGCCAGCAGCCCACCGGGACAGCCATACGAGCAGTACTTC.